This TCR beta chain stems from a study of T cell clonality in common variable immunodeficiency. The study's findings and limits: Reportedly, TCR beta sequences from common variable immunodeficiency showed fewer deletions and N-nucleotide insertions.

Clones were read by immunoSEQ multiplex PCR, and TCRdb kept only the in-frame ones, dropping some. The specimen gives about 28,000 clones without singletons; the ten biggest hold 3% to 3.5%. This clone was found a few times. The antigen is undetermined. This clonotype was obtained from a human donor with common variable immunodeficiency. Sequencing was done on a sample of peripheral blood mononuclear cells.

The DNA read from the CDR3 is TGTGCCAGCAGCTTATTCGCAGGGACCTACGAG. This sequence encodes CASSLFAGTYE. The whole CDR3 protein is CASSLFAGTYEQYF. V is TRBV7-2 and J is TRBJ2-7; tentative D call: TRBD1 (5 bases). The read comes to an end 3 residues before the CDR3 does, leaving the germline J gene to fill in the end. Trimming took off 2 bases at V and 2 bases at J, with 10 bases between the two ends. The CDR3 is made up of 14 amino acids. Looked up from germline, CDR1 is SGHTA and CDR2 is FQGNSA.